These 6 T cell receptor beta chains originate from one sample sequenced in a study of cytomegalovirus exposure and HLA in healthy donors. Primers for the PCR totalled 60 Vbeta and 13 Jbeta. Only in-frame clones appear in the TCRdb table, and some are missing; sequencing was by immunoSEQ multiplex PCR. The table shows more than 25,000 clones, with 62% occurring only once. The sample consisted of PBMCs. The receptors stem from a male donor in good health and CMV-seropositive.

The rearrangement links TRBV6-4 to TRBJ2-3, with D perhaps matching TRBD2 (6 bases). The V gene lost 8 bases and the J gene lost 3 bases, with 15 bases spanning the gap. The CDR3 extends over 14 amino acids. The germline V gene encodes CDR1 MRHNA and CDR2 SNTAGT. The CDR3 nucleotides are TGTGCCAGCGCCGCCTCGGGGGTGACAGATACGCAGTATTTT. Translated, it gives CASAASGVTDTQYF.

The chain joins TRBV7-9 to TRBJ1-4; D not resolved. From germline, CDR1 is SEHNR and CDR2 FQNEAQ (reference sequence). V lost 5 bases and J 5 bases, leaving 3 bases between the germline ends. The CDR3 is 11 residues long. The CDR3 is CASSPNEKLFF. DNA for the CDR3: TGTGCCAGCAGCCCAAATGAAAAACTGTTTTTT.

V usage is TRBV11-2 and J usage is TRBJ2-7; D uncertain. The CDR3 runs to 17 residues. V was pared by 1 base and J by 1 base, with 17 bases between. Germline V CDR1 and CDR2: SGHAT, FQNNGV. The CDR3 reads CASSLGAGGIGSYEQYF. The CDR3 DNA reads TGTGCCAGCAGCTTAGGGGCCGGTGGCATCGGATCCTACGAGCAGTACTTC.

The chain recombines TRBV6-1 with TRBJ2-2; tentative D call: TRBD2 (6 bases). The length of the CDR3 is 16 residues. CDR1 and CDR2 from the germline V gene are MNHNS and SASEGT. Trimming removed 4 bases from V and 7 bases from J, with 19 bases in between. The CDR3 reads CASSGRDGIWGGELFF. CDR3 bases: TGTGCCAGCAGTGGGAGGGATGGAATATGGGGCGGGGAGCTGTTTTTT.

The chain is built from TRBV7-9 and TRBJ2-6; perhaps TRBD2 as D (7 bases). This CDR3 region has 18 residues. From germline, CDR1 is SEHNR and CDR2 FQNEAQ (reference sequence). The V and J ends lost 6 bases and 2 bases respectively, with 20 bases between them. CDR3 protein: CASRPHWGGAPGANVLTF. The CDR3 coding sequence is TGTGCCAGCAGACCGCACTGGGGGGGGGCCCCTGGGGCCAACGTCCTGACTTTC.

V gene TRBV28 combines with J gene TRBJ2-7; the match to TRBD2 covers 7 bases. In germline, CDR1 is MDHEN, CDR2 SYDVKM. The V segment lost 3 bases and the J segment 6 bases; nucleotides outside the gene matches: 8. The CDR3 sequence is 14 residues long. In DNA form, the CDR3 reads TGTGCCAGCAGTTTTGCGGGAGCGGTCCGCGAGCAGTACTTC. It is translated as CASSFAGAVREQYF.